This is a list of T cell receptor beta chains from one sample in a study of T cell responses to AZD1222 COVID-19 vaccine. Generated by immunoSEQ multiplex PCR, the TCRdb table keeps only in-frame clones and is missing some. The table includes 150,000 or so clones, approximately 78% detected once. This sample comprised peripheral blood, obtained on day 0 of MenACWY control vaccination. The receptors here all came from an adult in good health. Each CDR3 is given with its conserved first and last residue. A D gene is named only where the DNA matches it firmly. Where a row states a size, it is once, few, many or the class of an expanded clone; other rows omit it.

V gene	J gene	D gene	clone size	CDR3 DNA	CDR3 protein
TRBV7-8	TRBJ1-1	.	.	TGTGCCAGCAGCTTAGGATTAGGGTCCGGTGAGAACACTGAAGCTTTCTTT	CASSLGLGSGENTEAFF
TRBV11-2	TRBJ2-5	TRBD2	.	TGTGCCAGCAGCTTAGAAGCGGGGGGGCACGGGACCCAGTACTTC	CASSLEAGGHGTQYF
TRBV28	TRBJ1-6	.	.	TGTGCCAGCAGTCGCCCGACAGGAGGGTTTTCACCCCTCCACTTT	CASSRPTGGFSPLHF
TRBV6-6	TRBJ1-1	TRBD1	.	TGTGCCAGCACCAACCCCGGGACAGCTAACACTGAAGCTTTCTTT	CASTNPGTANTEAFF
TRBV6-6	TRBJ2-7	.	.	TGTGCCAGCGGACAGCTACGACTGGATGAGCAGTACTTC	CASGQLRLDEQYF
TRBV6-1	TRBJ2-1	TRBD2	.	TGTGCCAGCAGTGATAGCGGGAAATACCCCTACAATGAGCAGTTCTTC	CASSDSGKYPYNEQFF
TRBV10-1	TRBJ1-5	.	.	TGCGCCCACCCTCCAGGCACCGCCCCAAGTCAGCCCCAGCATTTT	CAHPPGTAPSQPQHF
TRBV19	TRBJ1-6	TRBD1	few	TGTGCCAGTAACCCTACAGGGGGCTATTCACCCCTCCACTTT	CASNPTGGYSPLHF
TRBV6-2/TRBV6-3	TRBJ1-2	TRBD1	.	TGTGCCAGCAGTTACAACCCCGCGGGACAGGGAAGTTATGGCTACACCTTC	CASSYNPAGQGSYGYTF
TRBV19	TRBJ1-5	.	.	TGTGCCAGTAGTATAGTGGGGAATCAGCCCCAGCATTTT	CASSIVGNQPQHF
TRBV29-1	TRBJ2-2	.	.	TGCAGCGTTACCACAGGGATGCGGACCGGGGAGCTGTTTTTT	CSVTTGMRTGELFF
TRBV5-1	TRBJ1-3	.	.	TGCGCCAGCAGCCCAACCTCTGGAAACACCATATATTTT	CASSPTSGNTIYF
TRBV23-1	TRBJ2-5	.	.	TGCGCCAGCAGTCTAAGCCTTTTACCGGCCGGGGCCCAGTACTTC	CASSLSLLPAGAQYF